This T cell receptor beta chain appears in the sequencing data of a study of response to subunit inactivated influenza vaccine. Findings and caveats of the study: Few new T cells, the authors suggested, are recruited by each seasonal influenza vaccination.

In regard to this clonotype: Its specificity is not known.

CDR3 size: 17 residues. The J segment lost 4 bases and the V segment lost 4 bases, leaving 10 bases of the junction unmatched. Germline V gene sequence: CDR1 LGHNA, CDR2 YSLEER. TCRdb redid the calling of the RT-PCR reads with MiXCR, one entry per CDR3 protein. The sample lists 750,000 to 850,000 distinct CDR3 sequences, approximately 17% occurring once. The sequence derives from a man aged 45-60 years who received an inactivated influenza vaccine. The sequencing used PBMCs from blood, collected 4 to 6 days after vaccination. This chain joins TRBV4-3 and TRBJ2-5; 12 bases align to TRBD2. CDR3 nucleotides: TGCGCCAGCAGCCCCGGACTAGCGGGATTCCTGAGAGAGACCCAGTACTTC. Translating it yields CASSPGLAGFLRETQYF.